The 15 T cell receptor beta chains below all came from one sample that was sequenced in a study of cytomegalovirus exposure and HLA in healthy donors. The PCR employed 60 Vbeta primers together with 13 Jbeta primers. The protocol was immunoSEQ multiplex PCR, while the TCRdb copy is restricted to in-frame clones and leaves out a portion. The sample has roughly 80,000 clones, around 70% seen once. The specimen sequenced was PBMCs. The source of these receptors is a woman between 50 and 59 years old in good health and CMV-seropositive.

This clone has more than one count but fewer than ten. This chain links TRBV10-3 with TRBJ2-3, with D maybe TRBD2 (5 bases). The CDR3 runs 13 residues. The V and J ends lost 5 bases and 1 base respectively, with 7 bases between them. The germline CDR1 and CDR2 sequences are ENHRY and SYGVKD. The CDR3 reads CAISFSGTDTQYF. CDR3 bases: TGTGCCATCAGTTTTAGCGGCACAGATACGCAGTATTTT.

This clone has a single count. V is TRBV5-1 and J is TRBJ2-5; unclear D gene. Trimming pared 4 bases from V and 11 bases from J, leaving 15 bases between. Per the germline V gene, CDR1 is SGHRS and CDR2 is YFSETQ. There are 12 residues in the CDR3. CDR3 nucleotide sequence: TGCGCCAGCAGCCCCTCCACGAGTATTCAGTACTTC. Translation gives CASSPSTSIQYF.

The CDR3 is CSVEDRVRASQETQYF. DNA for the CDR3: TGCAGCGTTGAAGATCGAGTGAGGGCTTCACAAGAGACCCAGTACTTC. This chain connects TRBV29-1 to TRBJ2-5, with TRBD2 as a possible D gene (5 bases). V dropped 0 bases and J dropped 2 bases, with 16 bases sitting between them. The V gene's germline CDR1 is SQVTM and CDR2 ANQGSEA. This CDR3 spans 16 amino acids.

CDR3 bases: TGTGCCACCAGCAGAGGAGCGGGACTACCCTACAATGAGCAGTTCTTC. Translated, it gives CATSRGAGLPYNEQFF. The chain joins TRBV15 to TRBJ2-1; 7 positions match TRBD2. Germline CDR1 is LNHNV and CDR2 is YYDKDF (reference sequence). The CDR3 contains 16 residues. V lost 1 base to trimming and J lost 2 bases; unmatched junction nucleotides: 5.

Only a few counts were recorded for this clone. The chain joins TRBV25-1 to TRBJ2-7; tentative D call: TRBD1 (6 bases). Looked up from germline, CDR1 is MGHDK and CDR2 is SYGVNS. The CDR3 has 15 amino acids. The V and J ends lost 4 bases and 2 bases respectively, with 15 bases between them. CDR3 sequence (DNA): TGTGCCAGCAGTGCCGGGACAAAAGGGACCTACGAGCAGTACTTC. It is translated as CASSAGTKGTYEQYF.

The chain is built from TRBV11-3 and TRBJ2-7, with D hard to call. The CDR3 spans 13 residues. Germline V lookup: CDR1 SGHNT, CDR2 YENEEA. V dropped 8 bases and J dropped 5 bases, with 16 bases sitting between them. CDR3 sequence reads: CASCLRPLDEQYF. CDR3 coding DNA: TGTGCCAGCTGCCTCAGGCCTTTGGACGAGCAGTACTTC.

This clone was seen more than once but under ten times. The chain is built from TRBV11-3 and TRBJ1-5; TRBD1 matches at 7 bases. The CDR3 runs to 13 residues. Germline lookup yields CDR1 SGHNT and CDR2 YENEEA. With V trimmed by 4 bases and J by 4 bases, 1 base remained unmatched. CDR3 protein: CASSSDRNQPQHF. Here the CDR3 DNA reads TGTGCCAGCAGCTCGGACAGGAATCAGCCCCAGCATTTT.

The V and J genes are TRBV28 and TRBJ1-2; TRBD1 matches at 9 bases. Germline V gene sequence: CDR1 MDHEN, CDR2 SYDVKM. This CDR3 region has 14 residues. V lost 4 bases to trimming and J lost 3 bases; unmatched junction nucleotides: 3. The CDR3: CASSYRGRDYGYTF. The CDR3 DNA reads as TGTGCCAGCAGTTACAGGGGGCGGGACTATGGCTACACCTTC.

This clone appeared a few times. The rearrangement joins TRBV6-5 to TRBJ1-2; 7 nucleotides agree with TRBD1. Germline CDR1 and CDR2: MNHEY and SVGAGI. The CDR3 extends over 12 amino acids. Trimming removed 7 bases from V and 9 bases from J; junction bases left unmatched: 8. In DNA, the CDR3 is TGTGCCAGCACAGAGGGGGCTAGAAGCTACACCTTC. Translation gives CASTEGARSYTF.

This clone showed up just a few times. The chain is built from TRBV10-1 and TRBJ2-2; 7 positions agree with TRBD1. The germline gives CDR1 WNHNN, CDR2 SYGVQD (reference sequence). The V segment lost 5 bases and the J segment 7 bases; nucleotides outside the gene matches: 7. The CDR3 contains 14 residues. CDR3 DNA: TGCGCCAGCAGTCAAAACAGGGGCAGCGGGGAGCTGTTTTTT. Translation: CASSQNRGSGELFF.

This chain links TRBV29-1 with TRBJ2-5, with D possibly TRBD1 on 6 matching bases. The CDR3 covers 14 residues. Germline V gene data show CDR1 as SQVTM and CDR2 as ANQGSEA. Trimming left V 7 bases short and J 3 bases short, with 18 bases between. The DNA for the CDR3 is TGCAGCGCCGTAGTAGGGGGATCGAAAGAGACCCAGTACTTC. This translates into CSAVVGGSKETQYF.

The V and J genes are TRBV6-5 and TRBJ2-1; 8 nucleotides line up with TRBD2. Losses at the gene ends were 5 bases for V and 2 bases for J; bases not matched to a gene: 5. Germline values: CDR1 MNHEY, CDR2 SVGAGI. The CDR3 is 15 residues long. The CDR3 loop reads CASSPTSGTYNEQFF. CDR3 DNA: TGTGCCAGCAGTCCTACTAGCGGAACCTACAATGAGCAGTTCTTC.

The chain links TRBV11-2 to TRBJ2-1; D possibly corresponds to TRBD2 (6 bases). This CDR3 has 16 residues. Trimming pared 4 bases from V and 6 bases from J, leaving 19 bases between. In germline, CDR1 is SGHAT, CDR2 FQNNGV. DNA for the CDR3: TGTGCCAGCAGCTCGGGGGTGGGGCTAGTCGCCAATGAGCAGTTCTTC. This translates into CASSSGVGLVANEQFF.

The rearrangement links TRBV25-1 to TRBJ2-7; TRBD1 matches at 12 bases. This CDR3 contains 14 residues. Germline V lookup: CDR1 MGHDK, CDR2 SYGVNS. J gave up 3 bases and V 9 bases, and 6 bases lay outside the gene matches. The CDR3 bases are TGTGCCAGTACCGGGACAGGGGGCTTCTACGAGCAGTACTTC. It translates to CASTGTGGFYEQYF.

CDR3 in amino acids: CASSQGGTATGELFF. As DNA, the CDR3 is TGCGCCAGCAGCCAAGGAGGGACTGCCACCGGGGAGCTGTTTTTT. The genes are TRBV4-1 and TRBJ2-2, with TRBD2 as a possible D gene (6 bases). Trimming left V 1 base short and J 4 bases short, with 10 bases between. Germline V lookup: CDR1 MGHRA, CDR2 YSYEKL. CDR3 length: 15 amino acids.